This T cell receptor beta chain is from a study of T cells in Graves' hyperthyroidism and ophthalmopathy. CDR1 and CDR2 (germline): MNHEY, SVGEGT. The CDR3 is made up of 13 amino acids. V was pared by 5 bases and J by 1 base, with 9 bases between. The CDR3 regions of TCR beta were amplified from RNA transcripts. With the HTBI primer set, the TCR CDR3 went through a first round of RT-PCR. TCRdb re-analysed the multiplex PCR reads in MiXCR, keeping a single row per CDR3 protein. This table has roughly 560,000 distinct CDR3 sequences, around 15% appearing once. Sequences were obtained from blood. This TCR was sampled from a woman between 40 and 55 years old with Graves' ophthalmopathy. This chain uses TRBV6-2 or TRBV6-3 with TRBJ2-7; D tentatively fits TRBD1 or TRBD2 (5 bases each). The CDR3 spells CASSRGVSYEQYF. In nucleotides, the CDR3 is TGTGCCAGCAGTAGAGGGGTATCCTACGAGCAGTACTTC.